Listed below are T cell receptor beta chains from one sample, sequenced in a study of blood T cell repertoires in COVID-19. Clones were sequenced by immunoSEQ multiplex PCR, and TCRdb holds only the in-frame ones, with some missing. Of some 290,000 clones in the sample, around nine tenths were seen once. Sequenced: peripheral blood. These TCRs come from a young woman with COVID-19, enrolled during active disease. CDR3s leave out the opening cysteine and the closing phenylalanine or tryptophan.

TRBJ2-5 TRBV28 14 ASSFPGTRSAETQY
TRBJ2-1 TRBV12-5 13 ASAAGDIQWNEQF
TRBJ2-5 TRBV30 12 AWTGGRAVQTQY
TRBJ1-1 TRBV9 14 ASSVATDIMNTEAF
TRBJ2-2 TRBV19 15 ASRDPWGRSNTGELF
TRBJ2-7 TRBV10-3 11 AVKRDSRDEQY
TRBJ2-1 TRBV5-1 12 ASMSTSGDNEQF
TRBJ1-2 TRBV12-3/TRBV12-4 11 ASSLGGNGGYT
TRBJ1-5 TRBV19 13 ASNPGGGNNQPQH
TRBJ2-1 TRBV7-9 12 ASSLVGTNNEQF
TRBJ2-7 TRBV7-3 14 ASSLGGTPRLYEQY
TRBJ1-4 TRBV7-2 12 ASSFGGANEKLF
TRBJ2-4 TRBV30 14 AWSGSLTGIKNIQY
TRBJ2-7 TRBV20-1 9 SADGTAEQY